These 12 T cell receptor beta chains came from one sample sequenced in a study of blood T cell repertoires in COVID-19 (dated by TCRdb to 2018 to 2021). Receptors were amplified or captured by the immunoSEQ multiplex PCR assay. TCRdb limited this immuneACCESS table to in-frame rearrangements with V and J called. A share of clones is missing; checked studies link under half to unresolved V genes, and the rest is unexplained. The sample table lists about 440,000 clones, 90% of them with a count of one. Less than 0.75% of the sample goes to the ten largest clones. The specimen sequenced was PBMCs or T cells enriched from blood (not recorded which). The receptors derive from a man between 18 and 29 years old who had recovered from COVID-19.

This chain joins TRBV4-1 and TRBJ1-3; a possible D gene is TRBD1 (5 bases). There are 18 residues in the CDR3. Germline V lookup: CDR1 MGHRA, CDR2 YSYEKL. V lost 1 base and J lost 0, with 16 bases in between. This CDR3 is CASSQVTTGFSSGNTIYF. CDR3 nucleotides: TGCGCCAGCAGCCAAGTAACTACAGGTTTTAGCTCTGGAAACACCATATATTTT.

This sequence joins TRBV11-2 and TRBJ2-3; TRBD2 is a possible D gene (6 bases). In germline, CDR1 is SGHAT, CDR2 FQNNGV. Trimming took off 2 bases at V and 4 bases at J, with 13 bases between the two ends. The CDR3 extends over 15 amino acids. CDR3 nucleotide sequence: TGTGCCAGCAGCTTAAGGGACTCCTCCCCAGATACGCAGTATTTT. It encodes CASSLRDSSPDTQYF. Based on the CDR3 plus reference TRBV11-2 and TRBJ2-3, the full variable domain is EAGVAQSPRYKIIEKRQSVAFWCNPISGHATLYWYQQILGQGPKLLIQFQNNGVVDDSQLPKDRFSAERLKGVDSTLKIQPAKLEDSAVYLCASSLRDSSPDTQYFGPGTRLTVL.

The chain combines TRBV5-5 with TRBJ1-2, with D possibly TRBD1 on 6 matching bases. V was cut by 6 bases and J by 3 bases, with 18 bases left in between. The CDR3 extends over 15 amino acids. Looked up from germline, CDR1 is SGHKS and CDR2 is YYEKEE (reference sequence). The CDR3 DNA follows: TGTGCCAGCATCCTTTTATCGGACAGCTACTATGGCTACACCTTC. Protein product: CASILLSDSYYGYTF.

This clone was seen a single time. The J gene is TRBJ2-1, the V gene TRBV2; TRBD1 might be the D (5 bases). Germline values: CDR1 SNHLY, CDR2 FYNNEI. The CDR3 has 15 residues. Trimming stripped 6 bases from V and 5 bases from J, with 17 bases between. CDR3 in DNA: TGTGCCAGCAGGACTCCCCGTTGGGGCGACAATGAGCAGTTCTTC. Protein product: CASRTPRWGDNEQFF.

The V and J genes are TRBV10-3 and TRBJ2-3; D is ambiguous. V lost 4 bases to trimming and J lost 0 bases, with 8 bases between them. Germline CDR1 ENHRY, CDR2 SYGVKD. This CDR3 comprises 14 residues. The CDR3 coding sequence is TGTGCCATCAGTGCCGAGCGTAGCACAGATACGCAGTATTTT. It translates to CAISAERSTDTQYF.

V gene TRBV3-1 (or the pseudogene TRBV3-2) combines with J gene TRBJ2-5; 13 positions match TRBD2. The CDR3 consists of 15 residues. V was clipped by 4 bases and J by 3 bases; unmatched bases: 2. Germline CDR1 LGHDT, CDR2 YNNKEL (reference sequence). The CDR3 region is CASSLGTSGEETQYF. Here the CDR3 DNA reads TGTGCCAGCAGCCTGGGGACTAGCGGGGAAGAGACCCAGTACTTC.

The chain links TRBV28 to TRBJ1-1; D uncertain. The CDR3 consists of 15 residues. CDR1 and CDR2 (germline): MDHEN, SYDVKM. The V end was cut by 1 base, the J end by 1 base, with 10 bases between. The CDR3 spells CASSLSGGGNTEAFF. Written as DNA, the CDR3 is TGTGCCAGCAGTTTATCCGGAGGAGGGAACACTGAAGCTTTCTTT.

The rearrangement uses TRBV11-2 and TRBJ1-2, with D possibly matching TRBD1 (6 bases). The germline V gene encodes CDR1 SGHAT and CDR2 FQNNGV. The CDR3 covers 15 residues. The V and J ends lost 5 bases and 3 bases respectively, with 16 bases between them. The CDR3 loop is CASSPEGGRDYGYTF. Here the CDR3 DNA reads TGTGCCAGCAGCCCGGAGGGGGGGCGGGACTATGGCTACACCTTC.

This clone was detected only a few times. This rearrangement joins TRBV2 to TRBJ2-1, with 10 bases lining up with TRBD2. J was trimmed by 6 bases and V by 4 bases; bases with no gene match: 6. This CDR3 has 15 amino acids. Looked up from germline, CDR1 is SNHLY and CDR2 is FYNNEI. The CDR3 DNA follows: TGTGCCAGCAGTGGAGGACTAGCGGAGGTCAATGAGCAGTTCTTC. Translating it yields CASSGGLAEVNEQFF. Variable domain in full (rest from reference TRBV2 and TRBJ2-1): EPEVTQTPSHQVTQMGQEVILRCVPISNHLYFYWYRQILGQKVEFLVSFYNNEISEKSEIFDDQFSVERPDGSNFTLKIRSTKLEDSAMYFCASSGGLAEVNEQFFGPGTRLTVL.

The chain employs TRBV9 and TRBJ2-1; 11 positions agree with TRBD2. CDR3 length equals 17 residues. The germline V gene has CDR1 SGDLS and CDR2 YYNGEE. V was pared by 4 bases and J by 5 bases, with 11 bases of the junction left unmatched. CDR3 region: CASSPRTSGPPDNEQFF. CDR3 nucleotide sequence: TGTGCCAGCAGCCCTCGGACTAGCGGGCCCCCGGACAATGAGCAGTTCTTC. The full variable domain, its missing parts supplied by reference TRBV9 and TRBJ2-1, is DSGVTQTPKHLITATGQRVTLRCSPRSGDLSVYWYQQSLDQGLQFLIQYYNGEERAKGNILERFSAQQFPDLHSELNLSSLELGDSALYFCASSPRTSGPPDNEQFFGPGTRLTVL.

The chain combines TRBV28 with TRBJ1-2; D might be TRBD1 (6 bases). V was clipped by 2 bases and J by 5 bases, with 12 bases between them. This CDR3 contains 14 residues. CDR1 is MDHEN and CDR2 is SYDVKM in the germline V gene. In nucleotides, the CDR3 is TGTGCCAGCAGTTTACAGGGGCCCCCATATGGCTACACCTTC. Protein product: CASSLQGPPYGYTF.

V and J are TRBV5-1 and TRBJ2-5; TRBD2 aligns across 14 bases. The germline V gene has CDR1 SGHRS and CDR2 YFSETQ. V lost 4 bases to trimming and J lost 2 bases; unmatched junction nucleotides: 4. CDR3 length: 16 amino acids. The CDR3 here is CASSQGTSGSQETQYF. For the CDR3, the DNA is TGCGCCAGCAGCCAGGGGACTAGCGGGAGTCAAGAGACCCAGTACTTC.